The entry below gives a single T cell receptor (beta chain) sequence along with its context. This sample was included in a study of cytomegalovirus exposure and HLA in healthy donors. Looked up from germline, CDR1 is SGHRS and CDR2 is YFSETQ. The CDR3 covers 16 residues. The ends were cut back, 1 base at V and 0 bases at J, with 10 bases in the middle. PCR involved 60 Vbeta and 13 Jbeta primers. TCRdb's table, derived via immunoSEQ multiplex PCR, lists solely in-frame clones and lacks some. The sample carries 150,000 to 200,000 clones, 80% to 85% recorded once. The sequenced material came from PBMCs. This sequence originates from a girl aged 2-10 years in good health and CMV-seropositive. The chain recombines TRBV5-1 with TRBJ2-2; unclear D gene. In nucleotides, the CDR3 is TGCGCCAGCAGCTTGTTTGGTCCAGCGAACACCGGGGAGCTGTTTTTT. Translated, it gives CASSLFGPANTGELFF.